Shown below are 32 T cell receptor beta chains from a single sample sequenced in a study of human T cells and chemical hapten exposure. MiXCR was run by TCRdb on the RACE reads, yielding one entry per CDR3 protein. The sample consists of 90,000 to 120,000 distinct CDR3 sequences, approximately 11% of them appearing once. The time point here: patch test 1, 2 weeks after DPC sensitization. Treatment indicated: therapeutic diphenylcyclopropenone sensitization with weekly scalp DPC. The sequenced sample was whole blood, obtained in connection with sensitization to the hapten diphenylcyclopropenone (DPC). The receptors originated from a woman aged 40 to 50 with alopecia areata. Some clones in this sample may be carry-over from other donors' samples.

At least ten counts were recorded for this clonotype. This chain uses TRBV7-2 with TRBJ2-7; perhaps D is TRBD1 or TRBD2 (5 bases each). The CDR3 sequence is 14 residues long. The germline CDR1 and CDR2 sequences are SGHTA and FQGNSA. The germline V and J ends were trimmed by 4 bases and 2 bases, with 12 bases remaining between them. The CDR3 DNA sequence: TGTGCCAGCAGCTGGGACGATTTCACCTACGAGCAGTACTTC. The encoded protein is CASSWDDFTYEQYF.

In DNA form, the CDR3 reads TGCGCCAGCAGCTTGGAGAGCCAGGGGGTGAACACTGAAGCTTTCTTT. Translation gives CASSLESQGVNTEAFF. This chain uses TRBV5-1 with TRBJ1-1, with 7 bases that match TRBD1. The V gene end was trimmed by 0 bases and the J gene end by 0 bases; junction bases not matched to a gene: 5. Germline lookup yields CDR1 SGHRS and CDR2 YFSETQ. CDR3 length: 16 residues.

This clonotype was counted a few times. V usage is TRBV28 and J usage is TRBJ2-7, with D possibly TRBD2 on 6 matching bases. V gave up 6 bases and J gave up 1 base, with 13 bases separating them. From germline, CDR1 is MDHEN and CDR2 SYDVKM. The CDR3 extends over 14 amino acids. The CDR3 bases are TGTGCCAGCAGCCTAGGGACTCTTTCCTACGAGCAGTACTTC. Translating it yields CASSLGTLSYEQYF.

This clonotype was seen a handful of times. The CDR3 DNA is TGCGCCAGCAGCCAAGATGGGGCGGGGGGACCCTACAATGAGCAGTTCTTC. Protein sequence: CASSQDGAGGPYNEQFF. This chain joins TRBV4-3 and TRBJ2-1; 8 bases align to TRBD2. The CDR3 is 17 residues long. V gave up 0 bases and J gave up 2 bases; unmatched junction bases: 6. The germline V gene encodes CDR1 LGHNA and CDR2 YSLEER.

This clonotype was recorded at least ten times. The rearrangement uses TRBV20-1 and TRBJ1-1, with 8 bases identical to TRBD1. Trimming at V came to 1 base and at J to 4 bases, leaving 2 bases not matched to a gene. The germline V gene has CDR1 DFQATT and CDR2 SNEGSKA (reference sequence). The CDR3 runs to 13 residues. CDR3 nucleotides: TGCAGTGCTAGAGGCAGGGGGCTCACTGAAGCTTTCTTT. Its protein product is CSARGRGLTEAFF.

This clonotype was found a few times. The chain has TRBV7-6 and TRBJ2-2, with D tentatively TRBD1 (6 bases). Germline CDR1 is SGHVS and CDR2 is FNYEAQ. V was cut by 4 bases and J by 0 bases, with 9 bases left in between. The CDR3 runs to 15 residues. The CDR3 bases are TGTGCCAGCAGCTCCGGGACACCGAACACCGGGGAGCTGTTTTTT. Translation gives CASSSGTPNTGELFF.

The chain has TRBV7-2 and TRBJ1-5, with 7 nucleotides matching TRBD1. The CDR3 is 15 residues long. The V segment lost 5 bases and the J segment 3 bases; nucleotides outside the gene matches: 7. Germline values: CDR1 SGHTA, CDR2 FQGNSA. The CDR3 DNA reads TGTGCCAGCAGCGACCAGACAGGGAACAATCAGCCCCAGCATTTT. This codes for CASSDQTGNNQPQHF.

This clonotype was observed at least ten times. The chain carries TRBV20-1 and TRBJ2-5, with D perhaps TRBD1 or TRBD2 (6 bases each). From germline, CDR1 is DFQATT and CDR2 SNEGSKA (reference sequence). CDR3 size: 12 residues. With 6 bases removed from V and 2 bases from J, the gap between germline ends came to 10 bases. CDR3 residues: CSAGGQQETQYF. CDR3 bases: TGCAGTGCCGGGGGCCAACAAGAGACCCAGTACTTC.

V is TRBV29-1 and J is TRBJ1-1; 7 bases fit TRBD1. J lost 6 bases, V lost 3 bases, and 4 bases had no gene match. This CDR3 comprises 12 residues. The germline gives CDR1 SQVTM, CDR2 ANQGSEA. The CDR3 region has the DNA TGCAGCGTTGACCGACAGGGCTCTGAAGCTTTCTTT. Protein sequence: CSVDRQGSEAFF.

This clonotype was counted ten times or more. The chain has TRBV30 and TRBJ2-1, with D tentatively TRBD2 (7 bases). This CDR3 spans 15 amino acids. Looked up from germline, CDR1 is GTSNPN and CDR2 is SVGIG (reference sequence). Deletions cut 0 bases from V and 7 bases from J, with 16 bases between. The DNA of the CDR3 is TGTGCCTGGAGTGTAAGGGGGGGGCTTCAGAATGAGCAGTTCTTC. Its protein is CAWSVRGGLQNEQFF.

This clonotype was counted at least ten times. V and J are TRBV29-1 and TRBJ2-1; weak D call: TRBD2 (5 bases). The CDR3 sequence is 13 residues long. Germline lookup yields CDR1 SQVTM and CDR2 ANQGSEA. V shed 7 bases and J shed 5 bases, with 15 bases lying between them. CDR3 in amino acids: CSGSLRTDNEQFF. In DNA form, the CDR3 reads TGCAGCGGCTCTCTTCGGACTGACAATGAGCAGTTCTTC.

The sample holds a few counts of this clonotype. The J gene is TRBJ2-5, the V gene TRBV20-1, with D possibly being TRBD1 or TRBD2 (6 bases each). Germline-derived CDR1 and CDR2 are DFQATT and SNEGSKA (reference sequence). The V gene lost 1 base and the J gene lost 5 bases, with 11 bases spanning the gap. CDR3 length: 13 residues. CDR3 sequence: CSARVGGGETQYF. Written as DNA, the CDR3 is TGCAGTGCTAGAGTCGGGGGCGGGGAGACCCAGTACTTC.

The J gene is TRBJ1-5, the V gene TRBV29-1; 11 bases agree with TRBD1. With V trimmed by 7 bases and J by 6 bases, 2 bases remained unmatched. Germline V CDR1 and CDR2: SQVTM, ANQGSEA. The CDR3 totals 12 residues. CDR3 sequence: CSAGTGGQPQHF. CDR3 nucleotides: TGCAGCGCCGGGACAGGGGGTCAGCCCCAGCATTTT. Filled out from reference TRBV29-1 and TRBJ1-5, the complete variable domain reads SAVISQKPSRDICQRGTSLTIQCQVDSQVTMMFWYRQQPGQSLTLIATANQGSEATYESGFVIDKFPISRPNLTFSTLTVSNMSPEDSSIYLCSAGTGGQPQHFGDGTRLSIL.

At least ten counts were recorded for this clonotype. The V call is TRBV9, the J call TRBJ2-1, with a weak D call TRBD2 (7 bases). This CDR3 region has 14 residues. The germline V gene has CDR1 SGDLS and CDR2 YYNGEE. Between the trimmed V and J ends, which lost 3 bases and 4 bases, there was a span of 11 bases. CDR3 sequence: CASSAEGGYNEQFF. The CDR3 region has the DNA TGTGCCAGCAGCGCAGAGGGGGGGTACAATGAGCAGTTCTTC.

Ten or more counts support this clonotype. The chain is built from TRBV27 and TRBJ1-5; the match to TRBD1 covers 11 bases. V lost 3 bases to trimming and J lost 6 bases; unmatched junction nucleotides: 4. The CDR3 is 15 residues long. Germline V lookup: CDR1 MNHEY, CDR2 SMNVEV (reference sequence). CDR3 nucleotides: TGTGCCAGCAGTTTGTTGGGACAGGGGGGTCAGCCCCAGCATTTT. Translating it yields CASSLLGQGGQPQHF.

The chain links TRBV29-1 to TRBJ1-1; tentative D call: TRBD1 (6 bases). V lost 1 base and J 2 bases, leaving 14 bases between the germline ends. CDR3 length: 15 residues. Looked up from germline, CDR1 is SQVTM and CDR2 is ANQGSEA. CDR3 nucleotide sequence: TGCAGCGTTGAAGGGGGCAGGGGAGGAAACACTGAAGCTTTCTTT. It specifies CSVEGGRGGNTEAFF.

This clonotype was recorded many times. The V and J genes are TRBV12-3 or TRBV12-4 and TRBJ2-3; TRBD2 aligns across 7 bases. The length of the CDR3 is 14 residues. The V and J ends lost 5 bases and 3 bases, in that order; junction bases with no gene match: 5. The CDR3 loop is CASSRTSGTDTQYF. CDR3 in DNA: TGTGCCAGCAGTAGGACTAGTGGGACAGATACGCAGTATTTT.

This chain joins TRBV20-1 and TRBJ1-3, with D unresolved. Trimming took off 3 bases at V and 2 bases at J, with 5 bases between the two ends. The CDR3 runs 12 residues. Looked up from germline, CDR1 is DFQATT and CDR2 is SNEGSKA (reference sequence). Written as DNA, the CDR3 is TGCAGTGCTAGCGGGCCTGGAAACACCATATATTTT. Translating it yields CSASGPGNTIYF.

This rearrangement joins TRBV6-5 to TRBJ2-7; maybe TRBD1 (6 bases). CDR3 length: 15 amino acids. CDR1 MNHEY and CDR2 SVGAGI come from the germline V gene. V gave up 0 bases and J gave up 1 base, with 10 bases separating them. The CDR3 nucleotides are TGTGCCAGCAGTTACTCGAATACAGGGTCCTACGAGCAGTACTTC. It encodes CASSYSNTGSYEQYF.

The sample holds a few counts of this clonotype. J is TRBJ2-1 and V is TRBV20-1, with D perhaps matching TRBD2 (6 bases). Trimming took off 0 bases at V and 5 bases at J, with 11 bases between the two ends. The CDR3 has 14 amino acids. Germline loops: CDR1 DFQATT, CDR2 SNEGSKA (reference sequence). CDR3 sequence reads: CSARDRGSDNEQFF. For the CDR3, the DNA is TGCAGTGCTAGAGATCGGGGGTCGGACAATGAGCAGTTCTTC.

The table lists this clonotype with many counts. This chain uses TRBV6-6 with TRBJ1-1; D is unresolved. Looked up from germline, CDR1 is MNHNY and CDR2 is SVGAGI (reference sequence). Between the trimmed V and J ends, which lost 5 bases and 12 bases, there was a span of 13 bases. This CDR3 comprises 11 residues. The CDR3 is CASSETSSPFF. The CDR3 DNA is TGTGCCAGCAGTGAGACCAGTTCTCCTTTCTTT.

With respect to this clonotype: One base away lies a much larger clone, so this may be a sequencing read error. The V gene is TRBV20-1, the J gene TRBJ2-7, with D perhaps TRBD1 (5 bases). Trimming cost V 5 bases and J 9 bases, with 20 bases left between them. Per germline, CDR1 DFQATT and CDR2 SNEGSKA (reference sequence). The CDR3 is 13 amino acids. CDR3 sequence reads: CSASQQEFGVQYF. The CDR3 DNA follows: TGCAGTGCTTCCCAACAGGAGTTTGGCGTGCAGTACTTC.

There are a few counts of this clonotype. V and J are TRBV14 and TRBJ2-2; TRBD2 matches 7 bases. Germline values: CDR1 SGHDN, CDR2 FVKESK. The CDR3 runs to 17 residues. Trimming at V came to 1 base and at J to 6 bases, leaving 11 bases not matched to a gene. The CDR3, as DNA: TGTGCCAGCAGCCAAGCCCTAGCGGAAATACACGCCGGGGAGCTGTTTTTT. It encodes CASSQALAEIHAGELFF.

This clonotype was seen at least ten times. This sequence joins TRBV25-1 and TRBJ2-5; 13 positions match TRBD2. The CDR3 has 19 amino acids. CDR1 is MGHDK, CDR2 SYGVNS, per germline. Germline trimming cut 3 bases from V and 0 bases from J; bases unmatched to any gene: 10. As DNA, the CDR3 is TGTGCCAGCAGTGACCTGACTAGCGGGGGGCCGGGCCACCAAGAGACCCAGTACTTC. Its translation: CASSDLTSGGPGHQETQYF. Drawing the rest from reference TRBV25-1 and TRBJ2-5, the complete variable domain is EADIYQTPRYLVIGTGKKITLECSQTMGHDKMYWYQQDPGMELHLIHYSYGVNSTEKGDLSSESTVSRIRTEHFPLTLESARPSHTSQYLCASSDLTSGGPGHQETQYFGPGTRLLVL.

Points on this clonotype: This may be a read error, as it is one base from a much larger clone. The CDR3 here is CASRSTGTFVYTF. CDR3 DNA sequence: TGTGCCAGCAGGTCGACAGGGACTTTCGTCTACACCTTC. V is TRBV6-2 or TRBV6-3 and J is TRBJ1-2; 7 bases are a match to TRBD1. In germline, CDR1 is MNHEY, CDR2 SVGEGT. Germline trimming cut 6 bases from V and 10 bases from J; bases unmatched to any gene: 11. This CDR3 is 13 amino acids long.

This clonotype was detected ten times or more. The rearrangement links TRBV12-5 to TRBJ1-5; tentatively, D is TRBD1 (5 bases). Between the trimmed V and J ends, which lost 6 bases and 2 bases, there was a span of 17 bases. The germline gives CDR1 LGHNT, CDR2 FRNRAP. The CDR3 runs to 16 residues. The CDR3 spells CASGTRQGAGNQPQHF. In nucleotides, the CDR3 is TGTGCTAGTGGCACGCGCCAGGGAGCGGGCAATCAGCCCCAGCATTTT.

In this sample, this clonotype turned up many times. The chain couples TRBV12-3 or TRBV12-4 to TRBJ2-1; 7 bases agree with TRBD1. Losses at the gene ends were 5 bases for V and 7 bases for J; bases not matched to a gene: 11. The CDR3 spans 15 residues. The CDR3 sequence is CASSPLGGRGNEQFF. CDR3 in DNA: TGTGCCAGCAGTCCTCTGGGCGGCAGGGGGAATGAGCAGTTCTTC.

The chain joins TRBV11-2 to TRBJ2-2; D is possibly TRBD1 or TRBD2 (5 bases each). CDR3 length equals 17 residues. The germline V gene encodes CDR1 SGHAT and CDR2 FQNNGV. Trimming removed 5 bases from V and 1 base from J, with 17 bases in between. The DNA of the CDR3 is TGTGCCAGCAGCCCCAGGGACGAACCCTGGAACACCGGGGAGCTGTTTTTT. Amino acid sequence: CASSPRDEPWNTGELFF.

This clonotype was observed many times. This chain joins TRBV20-1 and TRBJ2-1; 9 bases line up with TRBD1. V shed 2 bases and J 6 bases; nucleotides not matched to a gene: 8. In germline, CDR1 is DFQATT, CDR2 SNEGSKA (reference sequence). The CDR3 is 15 residues long. Here the CDR3 DNA reads TGCAGTGCTAGAAGGGGACAGGGCGGTCGCAATGAGCAGTTCTTC. Encoded protein: CSARRGQGGRNEQFF.

The chain carries TRBV3-1 and TRBJ1-4; D is unresolved. The germline V gene encodes CDR1 LGHDT and CDR2 YNNKEL (reference sequence). Deletions cut 5 bases from V and 6 bases from J, with 7 bases between. The length of the CDR3 is 12 residues. The CDR3: CASSFRHEKLFF. The CDR3 nucleotides read TGTGCCAGCAGCTTCCGCCATGAAAAACTGTTTTTT.

This clonotype occurred many times. V and J are TRBV21-1 and TRBJ2-7; the table names TRBD1, a call not compared with the DNA. TRBV21-1 is flagged as a pseudogene. The CDR3 is 16 residues long. CDR3 nucleotides: TGTGCCAGCCACAGGGGATTAAATAATCCCCCCTGCGAGCAGTACTTC. As protein: CASHRGLNNPPCEQYF.

The V and J genes are TRBV5-1 and TRBJ2-1, with TRBD2 matching over 12 bases. With 2 bases clipped from V and 7 bases from J, the junction kept 4 bases outside the gene matches. Germline CDR1 and CDR2: SGHRS and YFSETQ. The CDR3 covers 15 residues. CDR3 amino acids: CASSFLAGGPNEQFF. The CDR3 region has the DNA TGCGCCAGCAGCTTCCTAGCGGGAGGGCCTAATGAGCAGTTCTTC.